The 14 T cell receptor beta chains listed next were all sequenced from one sample in a study of CD8+ T cells in alopecia areata. Reverse transcribed after extraction, RNA yielded cDNA as the sequencing template. Sequencing was performed with immunoSEQ multiplex PCR; in TCRdb, only in-frame clones are kept and a portion is missing. The sample holds more than 100,000 clones; over 50% are singletons and the top ten take 4.5%. Specimen: CD4+ T cells sorted from blood, collected at week 0. All receptors come from a human donor with alopecia areata.

The J gene is TRBJ2-5, the V gene TRBV5-6; tentatively, D is TRBD1 or TRBD2 (5 bases each). Germline CDR1 SGHDT, CDR2 YYEEEE. V was trimmed by 4 bases and J by 9 bases, leaving 22 bases between them. The CDR3 sequence is 15 residues long. CDR3 sequence reads: CASSELGTQTGAQYF. The CDR3, as DNA: TGTGCCAGCAGCGAGCTCGGGACCCAAACTGGGGCCCAGTACTTC.

This clone came up a few times. The chain joins TRBV11-2 to TRBJ2-2; TRBD1 matches at 8 bases. V gave up 5 bases and J gave up 6 bases; unmatched junction bases: 11. The length of the CDR3 is 16 residues. Germline CDR1 SGHAT, CDR2 FQNNGV. This CDR3 is CASSQRQGWGSGELFF. DNA of the CDR3: TGTGCCAGCAGCCAACGACAGGGGTGGGGATCCGGGGAGCTGTTTTTT. The variable domain in full, with the rest retrieved from reference TRBV11-2 and TRBJ2-2, is EAGVAQSPRYKIIEKRQSVAFWCNPISGHATLYWYQQILGQGPKLLIQFQNNGVVDDSQLPKDRFSAERLKGVDSTLKIQPAKLEDSAVYLCASSQRQGWGSGELFFGEGSRLTVL.

The chain has TRBV5-1 and TRBJ2-7; D might be TRBD1 or TRBD2, each matching 5 bases. Germline CDR1 reads SGHRS; CDR2 reads YFSETQ. V lost 4 bases to trimming and J lost 0 bases, with 8 bases between them. The CDR3 is 13 amino acids. The DNA of the CDR3 is TGCGCCAGCAGCGGGGGAAACTCCTACGAGCAGTACTTC. Translated, it gives CASSGGNSYEQYF.

V is TRBV29-1 and J is TRBJ1-3; a possible D gene is TRBD1 (5 bases). Germline values: CDR1 SQVTM, CDR2 ANQGSEA. This CDR3 region has 16 residues. V was trimmed by 1 base and J by 0 bases, leaving 13 bases between them. The CDR3 DNA reads as TGCAGCGTTGAAGTTCCAGGGAAAAACTCTGGAAACACCATATATTTT. It yields the protein CSVEVPGKNSGNTIYF.

This rearrangement joins TRBV6-6 to TRBJ1-5; weak D call: TRBD1 (5 bases). V gave up 0 bases and J gave up 2 bases, with 11 bases separating them. Germline CDR1 and CDR2: MNHNY and SVGAGI (reference sequence). The CDR3 has 16 residues. DNA for the CDR3: TGTGCCAGCAGTTACTCTGGCGGGGGTGGCAATCAGCCCCAGCATTTT. Translation gives CASSYSGGGGNQPQHF.

The rearrangement uses TRBV28 and TRBJ2-6; no definite D call. The ends were cut back, 5 bases at V and 1 base at J, with 6 bases in the middle. This CDR3 contains 14 residues. Germline V CDR1 and CDR2: MDHEN, SYDVKM. CDR3 DNA sequence: TGTGCCAGCAGTGTAGATTCTGGGGCCAACGTCCTGACTTTC. It yields the protein CASSVDSGANVLTF.

V gene TRBV7-9 combines with J gene TRBJ2-3; TRBD2 aligns across 9 bases. V gave up 6 bases and J gave up 2 bases; unmatched junction bases: 3. This CDR3 is 14 amino acids long. Germline CDR1 reads SEHNR; CDR2 reads FQNEAQ (reference sequence). The chain's CDR3 is CASRRTSDTDTQYF. In DNA form, the CDR3 reads TGTGCCAGCAGGAGGACTAGCGACACAGATACGCAGTATTTT.

V is TRBV11-2 and J is TRBJ2-5; 7 nucleotides agree with TRBD2. The end of the DNA aligns better with TRBJ2-7, so the J call may be wrong. Germline loops: CDR1 SGHAT, CDR2 FQNNGV. The CDR3 spans 15 residues. CDR3 sequence: CASSSSGGSFAEQYF. The CDR3 bases are TGTGCCAGCAGCTCATCAGGCGGGAGTTTCGCCGAGCAGTACTTC.

CDR3 residues: CASSRPGQGTGELFF. In DNA form, the CDR3 reads TGTGCCAGCAGTCGTCCGGGACAGGGAACCGGGGAGCTGTTTTTT. The rearrangement uses TRBV27 and TRBJ2-2; 9 nucleotides match TRBD1. Germline CDR1 reads MNHEY; CDR2 reads SMNVEV (reference sequence). The CDR3 totals 15 residues. The V segment lost 5 bases and the J segment 5 bases; nucleotides outside the gene matches: 6.

The chain recombines TRBV7-3 with TRBJ1-5; D might be TRBD1 (6 bases). The CDR3 loop spans 18 amino acids. Trimming removed 3 bases at V and 2 bases at J, with 20 bases between. CDR1 is SGHTA and CDR2 is FQGTGA in the germline V gene. The CDR3 coding sequence is TGTGCCAGCAGCTTCCCAGGGGTCTCAAGTTGTCGCAATCAGCCCCAGCATTTT. This translates into CASSFPGVSSCRNQPQHF.

This clone was seen a handful of times. CDR3 sequence (DNA): TGCGCCAGCAGTCCCAACAGGGGGCGGCAAGAGACCCAGTACTTC. Amino acid sequence: CASSPNRGRQETQYF. The chain recombines TRBV23-1 with TRBJ2-5; 9 bases map to TRBD1. TRBV23-1 is filed as an ORF, its function uncertain. The CDR3 length is 15 residues. V lost 4 bases to trimming and J lost 2 bases; unmatched junction nucleotides: 5.

A few counts support this clone. The rearrangement uses TRBV9 and TRBJ2-3; perhaps D is TRBD1 or TRBD2 (5 bases each). The CDR3 consists of 16 residues. Trimming removed 4 bases from V and 2 bases from J, with 17 bases in between. Germline V lookup: CDR1 SGDLS, CDR2 YYNGEE. CDR3 loop: CASSYRDLTHTDTQYF. The DNA for the CDR3 is TGTGCCAGCAGCTATCGGGACCTAACGCACACAGATACGCAGTATTTT.

This clone was detected a few times. V usage is TRBV7-2 and J usage is TRBJ2-3; D remains ambiguous. With 10 bases removed from V and 2 bases from J, the gap between germline ends came to 4 bases. CDR1 and CDR2 (germline): SGHTA, FQGNSA. The CDR3 is 10 residues long. The DNA for the CDR3 is TGTGCCATCCACACAGATACGCAGTATTTT. This codes for CAIHTDTQYF.

The chain carries TRBV5-1 and TRBJ2-5, with 14 bases fitting TRBD2. Germline CDR1 is SGHRS and CDR2 is YFSETQ. With 4 bases clipped from V and 3 bases from J, the junction kept 11 bases outside the gene matches. CDR3 length: 18 amino acids. The CDR3 DNA is TGCGCCAGCAGCGCCCTTCTGACTAGCGGGGGGGCCGAAGAGACCCAGTACTTC. Amino acid sequence: CASSALLTSGGAEETQYF.